These 12 T cell receptor beta chains originate from one sample sequenced in a study of shared clonotypes between healthy human individuals. Generated by immunoSEQ multiplex PCR, the TCRdb table keeps only in-frame clones and is missing some. The profile covers about half a million clones, with roughly 80% appearing a single time and around 12% taken by the ten largest. The sequenced sample was PBMCs. These receptors were collected from a woman aged 40 to 50 in good health. Some clones in this sample may be carry-over from other donors' samples.

To note about this clone: A far larger clone is just one base off, so this is likely a read error. The V and J genes are TRBV6-1 and TRBJ2-7; D perhaps matches TRBD1 (6 bases). CDR1 is MNHNS and CDR2 is SASEGT in the germline V gene. The V gene lost 8 bases and the J gene lost 5 bases, with 16 bases spanning the gap. The CDR3 is 13 residues long. CDR3 loop: CASSWTEVDEQYF. CDR3 coding DNA: TGTGCCAGCTCCTGGACAGAGGTCGACGAGCAGTACTTC.

This clone was observed a handful of times. The sample contains more than one DNA sequence encoding this CDR3. The chain combines TRBV2 with TRBJ2-5; TRBD2 agrees at 8 bases. This CDR3 has 14 amino acids. Germline assignment: CDR1 SNHLY and CDR2 FYNNEI. The junction had 2 bases not matched to a gene; V was cut back by 4 bases and J by 1 base. CDR3 nucleotides: TGTGCCAGCAGTGGCCTAGCGGGCCAAGAGACCCAGTACTTC. This encodes CASSGLAGQETQYF. Filled out from reference TRBV2 and TRBJ2-5, the complete variable domain reads EPEVTQTPSHQVTQMGQEVILRCVPISNHLYFYWYRQILGQKVEFLVSFYNNEISEKSEIFDDQFSVERPDGSNFTLKIRSTKLEDSAMYFCASSGLAGQETQYFGPGTRLLVL.

This clone occurred a few times. CDR3 sequence (DNA): TGTGCCAGCAGCAAGCGAGATAGGGACACCATATATTTT. It codes for CASSKRDRDTIYF. The chain has TRBV9 and TRBJ1-3; no firm D call. Between the trimmed V and J ends, which lost 4 bases and 8 bases, there was a span of 13 bases. The CDR3 runs 13 residues. CDR1 is SGDLS and CDR2 is YYNGEE in the germline V gene.

The chain recombines TRBV19 with TRBJ1-2; TRBD1 matches 9 bases. The ends lost 3 bases at V and 7 bases at J; junction bases unmatched: 9. This CDR3 region has 15 residues. Germline loops: CDR1 LNHDA, CDR2 SQIVND (reference sequence). CDR3 bases: TGTGCCAGTAGTATCCCCACAGGGGGCGGTTCTGGCTACACCTTC. Translating gives CASSIPTGGGSGYTF.

The chain links TRBV27 to TRBJ2-2, with 8 bases aligning to TRBD1. Per the germline V gene, CDR1 is MNHEY and CDR2 is SMNVEV (reference sequence). The ends lost 2 bases at V and 3 bases at J; junction bases unmatched: 2. The CDR3 runs 15 residues. Here the CDR3 DNA reads TGTGCCAGCAGTTTAGGGACAGGTTACACCGGGGAGCTGTTTTTT. Translating it yields CASSLGTGYTGELFF.

The chain carries TRBV5-4 and TRBJ1-2; 10 positions match TRBD1. The length of the CDR3 is 15 residues. With 3 bases clipped from V and 0 bases from J, the junction kept 2 bases outside the gene matches. Germline V gives CDR1 SGHNT, CDR2 YYREEE (reference sequence). The CDR3 DNA reads TGTGCCAGCAGCTCAGGACAGGGGGCTAACTATGGCTACACCTTC. This translates into CASSSGQGANYGYTF.

This clone occurred a few times. The chain combines TRBV2 with TRBJ2-5; 7 bases are shared with TRBD2. This CDR3 comprises 17 residues. Germline lookup yields CDR1 SNHLY and CDR2 FYNNEI. Trimming cost V 4 bases and J 3 bases; bases outside gene matches: 14. The CDR3 is CASSAAGEGSQKETQYF. The CDR3 nucleotides are TGTGCCAGCAGTGCCGCGGGAGAGGGCAGCCAGAAAGAGACCCAGTACTTC.

About this clone: This may arise from a read error, as a much more abundant clone is one base away. Other DNA sequences in the sample encode the same CDR3. This chain joins TRBV9 and TRBJ2-3; D is undetermined. This CDR3 region has 14 residues. In germline, CDR1 is SGDLS, CDR2 YYNGEE. V was clipped by 8 bases and J by 0 bases, with 13 bases between them. DNA of the CDR3: TGTGCCAGTAGTGAGCGCCTTAGCACAGATACGCAGTATTTT. Protein sequence: CASSERLSTDTQYF.

The chain joins TRBV28 to TRBJ2-7; D is possibly TRBD1 (6 bases). Trimming removed 6 bases from V and 9 bases from J, with 24 bases in between. Germline lookup yields CDR1 MDHEN and CDR2 SYDVKM. The CDR3 runs to 15 residues. The CDR3 region is CASSPLLGAGPRQYF. CDR3 coding DNA: TGTGCCAGCAGCCCCCTCTTGGGGGCAGGGCCGCGGCAGTACTTC. Supplemented by reference TRBV28 and TRBJ2-7, the full variable domain reads DVKVTQSSRYLVKRTGEKVFLECVQDMDHENMFWYRQDPGLGLRLIYFSYDVKMKEKGDIPEGYSVSREKKERFSLILESASTNQTSMYLCASSPLLGAGPRQYFGPGTRLTVT.

This chain connects TRBV11-1 to TRBJ1-1; TRBD1 agrees at 9 bases. From germline, CDR1 is SGHAT and CDR2 FQDESV (reference sequence). J was trimmed by 3 bases and V by 5 bases; bases with no gene match: 4. CDR3 length equals 14 residues. Written as DNA, the CDR3 is TGTGCCAGCAGCCGAGGACAGGGGCACACTGAAGCTTTCTTT. Translation gives CASSRGQGHTEAFF.

The V and J genes are TRBV7-9 and TRBJ2-7; 7 positions match TRBD1. The CDR3 loop spans 14 amino acids. J was trimmed by 2 bases and V by 6 bases; bases with no gene match: 7. Germline-derived CDR1 and CDR2 are SEHNR and FQNEAQ (reference sequence). This chain's CDR3 is CASRPKDRPYEQYF. The DNA of the CDR3 is TGTGCCAGCAGACCAAAGGACAGGCCCTACGAGCAGTACTTC.

A single count supports this clone. The chain is built from TRBV18 and TRBJ2-1, with 7 bases fitting TRBD2. This CDR3 contains 16 residues. V lost 0 bases to trimming and J lost 3 bases; unmatched junction nucleotides: 5. Per germline, CDR1 KGHSH and CDR2 LQKENI. The CDR3 is CASSPPGGVVYNEQFF. CDR3 sequence (DNA): TGTGCCAGCTCACCACCTGGGGGGGTGGTCTACAATGAGCAGTTCTTC.